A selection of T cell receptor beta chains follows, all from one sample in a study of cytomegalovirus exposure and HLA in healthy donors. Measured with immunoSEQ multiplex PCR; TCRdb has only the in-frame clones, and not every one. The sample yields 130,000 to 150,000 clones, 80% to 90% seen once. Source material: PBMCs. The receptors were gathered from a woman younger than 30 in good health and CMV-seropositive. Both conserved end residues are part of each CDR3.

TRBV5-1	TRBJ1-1	CASSLAIQGNTEAFF
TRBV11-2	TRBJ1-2	CASSLDYRDLGITF
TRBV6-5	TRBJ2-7	CASSDRDTYYEQYF
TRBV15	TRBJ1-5	CATSRDWAGGLTSNQPQHF
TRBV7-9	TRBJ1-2	CASSFGTGNGYTF
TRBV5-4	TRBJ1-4	CASSSKQGGVEKLFF
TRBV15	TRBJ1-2	CATSRDKVHRVEGYTF
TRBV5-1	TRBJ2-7	CASSLWWTGSSYEQYF
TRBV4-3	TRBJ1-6	CASSQEGGTGDFGSYNSPLHF
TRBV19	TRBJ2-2	CASSIGQANTGELFF
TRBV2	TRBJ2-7	CAGSPNYAYEQYF
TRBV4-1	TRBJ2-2	CASSQAGKTYTGELFF
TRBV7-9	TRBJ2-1	CASSFISEQFF
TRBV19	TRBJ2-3	CASSPRRQVWTDTQYF
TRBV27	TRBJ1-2	CASSPAGPYGYTF
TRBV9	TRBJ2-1	CASSVSSAGGRTNEQFF
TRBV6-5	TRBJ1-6	CASSSTTGDSPLHF
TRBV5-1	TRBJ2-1	CASSLSSGLRNEQFF
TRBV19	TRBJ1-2	CASSPDRANYGYTF
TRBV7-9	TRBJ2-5	CASSPRLAGVKETQYF
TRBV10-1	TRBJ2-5	CASSGLAGGPSVGETQYF
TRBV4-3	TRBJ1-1	CASSQDSFTGYTEAFF
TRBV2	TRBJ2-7	CASTPAPDWTYEQYF
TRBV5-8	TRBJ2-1	CASSFGISSGVFWDEQFF
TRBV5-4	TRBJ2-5	CASSAGLAGGGETQYF
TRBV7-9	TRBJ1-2	CASSLATANYGYTF
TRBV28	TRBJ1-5	CASSSSGNQPQHF
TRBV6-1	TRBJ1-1	CASSAKLRVEAFF
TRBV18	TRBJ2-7	CASSRPSAGGDEQYF
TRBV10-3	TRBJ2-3	CAISDRDTDTQYF
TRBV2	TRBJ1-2	CASREIDDRAIYGYTF
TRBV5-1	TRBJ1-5	CASSSTGAQPQHF
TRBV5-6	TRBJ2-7	CASSGTAGGYYEQYF
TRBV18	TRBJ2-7	CASSPFGWGQAVYEQYF
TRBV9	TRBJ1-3	CASSEHGTTGNTIYF
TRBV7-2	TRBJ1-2	CASSSTANYGYTF
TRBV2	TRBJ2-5	CASTGHLIKAQYF
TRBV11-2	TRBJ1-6	CASSSRGGPYNSPLHF
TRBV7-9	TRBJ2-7	CASSLVTRSYEQYF
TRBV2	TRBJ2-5	CASTLGTAPRETQYF
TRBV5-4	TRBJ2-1	CASSFPGQGKYNEQFF
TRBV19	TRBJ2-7	CASSIDRGNYEQYF
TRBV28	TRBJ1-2	CASSKLRGQGDPGYTF
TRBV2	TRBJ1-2	CASTRDKYSYGYTF
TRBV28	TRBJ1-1	CASSYMVFEAFF
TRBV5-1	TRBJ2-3	CASSLGGLTDTQYF
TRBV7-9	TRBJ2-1	CASSLTGWTSGYNEQFF
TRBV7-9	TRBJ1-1	CASSWDRIVNTEAFF
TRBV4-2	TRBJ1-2	CASSPGTASNYGYTF
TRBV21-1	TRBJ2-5	CASSTKDRGQETQYF
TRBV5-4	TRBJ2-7	CASSLRGQLSSYEQYF
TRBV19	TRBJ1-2	CASSIPDRGGFHGGYTF
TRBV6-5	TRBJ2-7	CASTPGRGGYEQYF
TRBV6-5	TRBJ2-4	CASSPPWGGGNIQYF
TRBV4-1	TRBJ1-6	CASSSLTRERPQSSSYNSPLHF
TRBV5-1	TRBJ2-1	CASKTSGGAQEQFF
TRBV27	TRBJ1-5	CASSWAGGSNQPQHF